Below are 8 T cell receptor beta chains sequenced from a single sample in a study of blood T cell repertoires in COVID-19. Method: immunoSEQ multiplex PCR; TCRdb's copy keeps in-frame clones and lacks some. This sample carries some 180,000 clones, around 80% of them seen once, and the ten largest clones take 6% to 8.5%. The sample consisted of peripheral blood. All receptors come from a human donor in a cohort sampled during active COVID-19.

The rearrangement uses TRBV30 and TRBJ1-1, with 9 bases matching TRBD1. CDR3 size: 14 residues. The junction had 11 bases not matched to a gene; V was cut back by 3 bases and J by 9 bases. Looked up from germline, CDR1 is GTSNPN and CDR2 is SVGIG (reference sequence). The CDR3 protein is CAWSDGTGIEKAFF. The CDR3 DNA sequence: TGTGCCTGGAGCGACGGGACAGGGATCGAGAAAGCTTTCTTT.

This rearrangement joins TRBV5-1 to TRBJ2-1, with D unclear. This CDR3 contains 11 residues. The germline gives CDR1 SGHRS, CDR2 YFSETQ. The germline V and J ends were trimmed by 5 bases and 8 bases, with 8 bases remaining between them. CDR3 coding DNA: TGCGCCAGCAGAGTTGGAGATGAGCAGTTCTTC. This encodes CASRVGDEQFF. The full variable domain, its missing parts supplied by reference TRBV5-1 and TRBJ2-1, is KAGVTQTPRYLIKTRGQQVTLSCSPISGHRSVSWYQQTPGQGLQFLFEYFSETQRNKGNFPGRFSGRQFSNSRSEMNVSTLELGDSALYLCASRVGDEQFFGPGTRLTVL.

The chain couples TRBV15 to TRBJ2-5, with 9 bases aligning to TRBD1. Germline CDR1 LNHNV, CDR2 YYDKDF (reference sequence). J was trimmed by 5 bases and V by 0 bases; bases with no gene match: 7. The CDR3 runs 16 residues. CDR3: CATSRERDRDYETQYF. In DNA, the CDR3 is TGTGCCACCAGCAGAGAGCGGGACAGGGATTATGAGACCCAGTACTTC. The entire variable domain, with the rest obtained from reference TRBV15 and TRBJ2-5, is as follows: DAMVIQNPRYQVTQFGKPVTLSCSQTLNHNVMYWYQQKSSQAPKLLFHYYDKDFNNEADTPDNFQSRRPNTSFCFLDIRSPGLGDTAMYLCATSRERDRDYETQYFGPGTRLLVL.

This chain connects TRBV6-6 to TRBJ1-1; tentatively, D is TRBD1 (5 bases). V was shortened by 6 bases and J by 7 bases, with 9 bases between the two germline ends. Germline V gene sequence: CDR1 MNHNY, CDR2 SVGAGI (reference sequence). The CDR3 is 11 residues long. The CDR3 reads CASRNTGEAFF. The CDR3 region has the DNA TGTGCCAGCAGGAACACAGGTGAAGCTTTCTTT.

This clone was counted a few times. This sample also contains other DNA sequences that code for the same CDR3. This sequence joins TRBV11-2 and TRBJ2-7, with D hard to call. V was pared by 0 bases and J by 3 bases, with 3 bases between. The CDR3 totals 12 residues. The germline V gene has CDR1 SGHAT and CDR2 FQNNGV. DNA for the CDR3: TGTGCCAGCAGCTTAGAATACTACGAGCAGTACTTC. Amino acid sequence: CASSLEYYEQYF.

The V and J genes are TRBV5-1 and TRBJ2-7; 14 nucleotides line up with TRBD2. Germline loops: CDR1 SGHRS, CDR2 YFSETQ. Germline trimming cut 6 bases from V and 5 bases from J; bases unmatched to any gene: 7. The CDR3 is made up of 15 amino acids. CDR3 DNA: TGCGCCAGCACTACCGGGACTAGCGGGGGCGACGAGCAGTACTTC. Translating it yields CASTTGTSGGDEQYF.

This chain joins TRBV6-5 and TRBJ1-6; D gene ambiguous. The germline V gene has CDR1 MNHEY and CDR2 SVGAGI. V was cut by 0 bases and J by 10 bases, with 13 bases left in between. The CDR3 totals 15 residues. Written as DNA, the CDR3 is TGTGCCAGCAGTTACTCGATCCGGGGAAGATCACCCCTCCACTTT. Its translation: CASSYSIRGRSPLHF.

This rearrangement joins TRBV7-9 to TRBJ1-4; no firm D call. Trimming removed 8 bases from V and 8 bases from J, with 18 bases in between. CDR3 length: 14 residues. Germline CDR1 SEHNR, CDR2 FQNEAQ (reference sequence). The chain's CDR3 is CASELGVLGEKLFF. CDR3 sequence (DNA): TGTGCCAGCGAGCTTGGAGTCCTCGGGGAAAAACTGTTTTTT.